This T cell receptor beta chain was sequenced in a study of T cell responses to AZD1222 COVID-19 vaccine. The study's findings and limits: Variant regions that are unmutated are reportedly the target of nearly half of spike-specific TCRs. Spike-specific TCR breadth and depth went up after people got two AZD1222 doses. Donor demographics were predominantly white British with a female majority; clonal diversity may be underestimated.

Trimming stripped 2 bases from V and 5 bases from J, with 12 bases between. This CDR3 region has 14 residues. CDR1 and CDR2 from the germline V gene are MDHEN and SYDVKM. The repertoire was sequenced with immunoSEQ multiplex PCR; TCRdb's copy has only in-frame clones and lacks some. The sample has roughly 200,000 clones; less than 95% are singletons. This clone has only one observation. What it binds is not known. This material consisted of peripheral blood, taken 28 days after the second dose of the MenACWY control vaccine. The sequence came from an adult who received the MenACWY meningococcal vaccine as a control. The J gene is TRBJ2-5, the V gene TRBV28; D is ambiguous. Written as DNA, the CDR3 is TGTGCCAGCAGTTTAATTAGTAGTATGGAGACCCAGTACTTC. Amino acids: CASSLISSMETQYF.